Presented here are 14 T cell receptor beta chains from one specimen sequenced in a study of shared clonotypes between healthy human individuals. The method was immunoSEQ multiplex PCR; TCRdb's version includes in-frame clones alone and lacks a portion of them. The sample has about 990,000 clones, approximately 80% seen once; the top ten hold around 0.6%. The specimen sequenced was memory CD4+ T cells from PBMCs. Sample subset: CD45RA-negative fraction. These TCRs come from a man in his late teens or twenties in good health. Some clones in this sample may be carry-over from other donors' samples.

V gene TRBV6-6 combines with J gene TRBJ1-1; D is unclear. CDR1 is MNHNY, CDR2 SVGAGI, per germline (reference sequence). The CDR3 spans 14 residues. V shed 10 bases and J shed 5 bases, with 20 bases lying between them. The CDR3 spells CATTLRPGGTEAFF. CDR3 nucleotides: TGTGCCACCACCCTCCGGCCCGGAGGGACTGAAGCTTTCTTT.

The V and J genes are TRBV25-1 and TRBJ2-1; TRBD2 matches at 12 bases. CDR3 length: 16 residues. J lost 9 bases, V lost 3 bases, and 9 bases had no gene match. Germline-derived CDR1 and CDR2 are MGHDK and SYGVNS. CDR3 sequence: CASSDVTSGRASEQFF. The CDR3 bases are TGTGCCAGCAGTGATGTGACTAGCGGGAGAGCTAGTGAGCAGTTCTTC.

V is TRBV18 and J is TRBJ1-4; 8 positions match TRBD1. This CDR3 region has 17 residues. J lost 6 bases, V lost 4 bases, and 13 bases had no gene match. Germline CDR1 and CDR2: KGHSH and LQKENI. CDR3: CASSRTRRGQGDEKLFF. The CDR3 bases are TGTGCCAGCTCACGAACACGCAGGGGGCAAGGGGATGAAAAACTGTTTTTT.

Of note for this clone: A much larger clone is a single base away; this may be a read error. The chain links TRBV7-6 to TRBJ1-1, with TRBD1 identical over 8 bases. V dropped 5 bases and J dropped 3; count of bases not matched to a gene: 2. Germline assignment: CDR1 SGHVS and CDR2 FNYEAQ. The CDR3 consists of 13 residues. CDR3 in amino acids: CASSQTGDTEAFF. The DNA of the CDR3 is TGTGCCAGCAGCCAGACAGGGGACACTGAAGCTTTCTTT.

The chain combines TRBV6-1 with TRBJ2-2, with D unresolved. CDR1 MNHNS and CDR2 SASEGT come from the germline V gene. This CDR3 contains 13 residues. The V end lost 4 bases, the J end lost 9 bases, and 12 bases lay between the germline ends. CDR3 nucleotide sequence: TGTGCCAGCAGTGTCGGGCCCCCCCGGGAGCTGTTTTTT. Translating gives CASSVGPPRELFF.

This clone was observed a handful of times. This clone may be a read error of a much larger clone one base away. Other DNA sequences of this sample code for an identical CDR3. The chain uses TRBV30 and TRBJ1-5; D not resolved. CDR3 length: 13 residues. Germline assignment: CDR1 GTSNPN and CDR2 SVGIG (reference sequence). Trimming removed 1 base at V and 2 bases at J, with 6 bases between. The CDR3 nucleotides are TGTGCCTGGAGTGGAACAGGCAATCAGCCCCAGCATTTT. It is translated as CAWSGTGNQPQHF.

The genes are TRBV11-2 and TRBJ1-4; the match to TRBD1 covers 11 bases. This CDR3 has 14 residues. V gave up 7 bases and J gave up 10 bases; unmatched junction bases: 8. Germline CDR1 is SGHAT and CDR2 is FQNNGV. This chain's CDR3 is CASTRDRGGGKLFF. The DNA of the CDR3 is TGTGCCAGCACCAGGGACAGGGGGGGTGGAAAACTGTTTTTT.

On this clone: This likely reflects a read error, since a far larger clone is one base away. The chain links TRBV30 to TRBJ1-5; D is unresolved. The germline V gene encodes CDR1 GTSNPN and CDR2 SVGIG (reference sequence). This CDR3 is built from 14 residues. The CDR3 loop is CARSVLQENQPQHF. In DNA, the CDR3 is TGTGCCCGGAGTGTATTGCAGGAGAATCAGCCCCAGCATTTT.

The chain joins TRBV6-7 to TRBJ2-5; D is ambiguous. TRBV6-7 is an ORF for which the function is uncertain. This CDR3 has 13 amino acids. Trimming removed 5 bases at V and 1 base at J, with 8 bases between. The DNA of the CDR3 is TGTGCCAGCAGTCCCCCCCTCCAAGAGACCCAGTACTTC. Protein product: CASSPPLQETQYF.

The V call is TRBV9, the J call TRBJ2-7; 8 bases are shared with TRBD2. V was pared by 4 bases and J by 0 bases, with 6 bases of the junction left unmatched. Germline loops: CDR1 SGDLS, CDR2 YYNGEE. CDR3 length equals 15 residues. DNA of the CDR3: TGTGCCAGCAGCTCCGCCGGGACTAGCTCCTACGAGCAGTACTTC. It yields the protein CASSSAGTSSYEQYF.

The chain recombines TRBV5-4 with TRBJ1-2, with 11 bases identical to TRBD1. The CDR3 totals 17 residues. Germline loops: CDR1 SGHNT, CDR2 YYREEE (reference sequence). V lost 0 bases and J lost 5; bases outside the gene matches: 9. This CDR3 is CASSLEWGTGGNYGYTF. CDR3 coding DNA: TGTGCCAGCAGCTTGGAATGGGGGACAGGGGGAAATTATGGCTACACCTTC.

This clone was seen only once. The J gene is TRBJ1-2, the V gene TRBV30, with 7 bases aligning to TRBD1. The V gene end was trimmed by 7 bases and the J gene end by 8 bases; junction bases not matched to a gene: 10. The CDR3 runs 12 residues. Germline V gene data show CDR1 as GTSNPN and CDR2 as SVGIG (reference sequence). CDR3: CASGRDSVGYTF. As DNA, the CDR3 is TGTGCCTCCGGACGGGACAGTGTGGGCTACACCTTC.

This clone was observed a few times. The gene calls are TRBV28 and TRBJ1-5, with a weak D call TRBD1 (5 bases). V dropped 7 bases and J dropped 13 bases, with 17 bases sitting between them. The germline V gene has CDR1 MDHEN and CDR2 SYDVKM. The length of the CDR3 is 12 residues. CDR3: CASTPGGRTQHF. The CDR3 DNA sequence: TGTGCCAGCACCCCCGGGGGACGTACTCAGCATTTT. The full variable domain, completed using reference TRBV28 and TRBJ1-5, is DVKVTQSSRYLVKRTGEKVFLECVQDMDHENMFWYRQDPGLGLRLIYFSYDVKMKEKGDIPEGYSVSREKKERFSLILESASTNQTSMYLCASTPGGRTQHFGDGTRLSIL.

This chain links TRBV7-2 with TRBJ1-2; D gene unclear. V was clipped by 2 bases and J by 4 bases, with 8 bases between them. CDR1 and CDR2 (germline): SGHTA, FQGNSA. This CDR3 has 13 residues. The CDR3 spells CASSLNGVYGYTF. For the CDR3, the DNA is TGTGCCAGCAGCTTAAACGGAGTCTATGGCTACACCTTC. Filled out from reference TRBV7-2 and TRBJ1-2, the complete variable domain reads GAGVSQSPSNKVTEKGKDVELRCDPISGHTALYWYRQSLGQGLEFLIYFQGNSAPDKSGLPSDRFSAERTGGSVSTLTIQRTQQEDSAVYLCASSLNGVYGYTFGSGTRLTVV.